This passage covers 24 T cell receptor beta chains from one sample sequenced in a study of blood T cell repertoires in COVID-19. Repertoires were generated with immunoSEQ multiplex PCR, while TCRdb's copy carries only in-frame clones and drops some. The profile shows 130,000 to 150,000 clones, approximately 82% of them singletons. The sample was peripheral blood. Receptors were obtained from a man in his 60s with active or convalescent COVID-19.

Turning to this clone: This sample includes further DNA sequences coding for the same CDR3. The gene calls are TRBV21-1 and TRBJ2-7; the table's TRBD2 call for D was not verified on the DNA. TRBV21-1 is reported as a pseudogene. The CDR3 runs 15 residues. The CDR3 here is CASSPRRIRVHEQYV. The CDR3 DNA follows: TGTGCTAGCAGCCCCCGGAGGATAAGGGTCCACGAGCAGTACGTC.

The rearrangement links TRBV10-1 to TRBJ1-1; D is ambiguous. The V gene lost 3 bases and the J gene lost 0 bases, with 5 bases spanning the gap. CDR3 size: 13 residues. Per the germline V gene, CDR1 is WNHNN and CDR2 is SYGVQD (reference sequence). The CDR3 sequence is CASSEQLNTEAFF. The CDR3 nucleotides read TGCGCCAGCAGTGAACAGTTGAACACTGAAGCTTTCTTT.

V gene TRBV19 combines with J gene TRBJ1-2; TRBD1 might be the D (6 bases). V dropped 4 bases and J dropped 2 bases, with 14 bases sitting between them. The CDR3 spans 15 residues. Per germline, CDR1 LNHDA and CDR2 SQIVND (reference sequence). CDR3: CASSTAQGLNYGYTF. Here the CDR3 DNA reads TGTGCCAGTAGTACCGCCCAGGGGCTCAACTATGGCTACACCTTC. The full variable domain, completed using reference TRBV19 and TRBJ1-2, is DGGITQSPKYLFRKEGQNVTLSCEQNLNHDAMYWYRQDPGQGLRLIYYSQIVNDFQKGDIAEGYSVSREKKESFPLTVTSAQKNPTAFYLCASSTAQGLNYGYTFGSGTRLTVV.

This chain joins TRBV6-5 and TRBJ2-1, with D perhaps matching TRBD2 (5 bases). The CDR3 sequence is 16 residues long. CDR1 and CDR2 (germline): MNHEY, SVGAGI. With 4 bases removed from V and 1 base from J, the gap between germline ends came to 14 bases. CDR3 loop: CASSWYKGGSYNEQFF. CDR3 DNA: TGTGCCAGCAGTTGGTACAAGGGCGGGTCCTACAATGAGCAGTTCTTC.

V is TRBV27 and J is TRBJ1-6, with 8 positions matching TRBD1. CDR1 is MNHEY, CDR2 SMNVEV, per germline (reference sequence). This CDR3 contains 14 residues. J lost 7 bases, V lost 5 bases, and 4 bases had no gene match. CDR3 protein: CASSLQGENSPLHF. The CDR3 DNA sequence: TGTGCCAGCAGTCTACAGGGGGAGAATTCACCCCTCCACTTT.

This chain connects TRBV11-2 to TRBJ2-6; D possibly corresponds to TRBD1 (5 bases). The germline V gene encodes CDR1 SGHAT and CDR2 FQNNGV. The ends were cut back, 7 bases at V and 1 base at J, with 17 bases in the middle. The CDR3 sequence is 17 residues long. CDR3 residues: CASTSRTLESGANVLTF. DNA for the CDR3: TGTGCCAGCACCTCCCGGACACTCGAATCTGGGGCCAACGTCCTGACTTTC.

This clone was picked up a small number of times. The chain couples TRBV7-9 to TRBJ1-1; possible D gene TRBD1, 5 bases. Per germline, CDR1 SEHNR and CDR2 FQNEAQ (reference sequence). The CDR3 covers 12 residues. V dropped 0 bases and J dropped 10 bases, with 9 bases sitting between them. As DNA, the CDR3 is TGTGCCAGCAGCTTAGCCGGGGGTTCAGCTTTCTTT. Its translation is CASSLAGGSAFF. The full variable domain, with the rest looked up from reference TRBV7-9 and TRBJ1-1, is DTGVSQNPRHKITKRGQNVTFRCDPISEHNRLYWYRQTLGQGPEFLTYFQNEAQLEKSRLLSDRFSAERPKGSFSTLEIQRTEQGDSAMYLCASSLAGGSAFFGQGTRLTVV.

The chain links TRBV3-1 (or the pseudogene TRBV3-2) to TRBJ1-1; D is uncertain. Germline-derived CDR1 and CDR2 are LGHDT and YNNKEL (reference sequence). This CDR3 region has 13 residues. With 8 bases removed from V and 3 bases from J, the gap between germline ends came to 13 bases. The DNA of the CDR3 is TGTGCCAGCGGGCGGGGTAGGGACACTGAAGCTTTCTTT. It yields the protein CASGRGRDTEAFF.

This rearrangement joins TRBV7-2 to TRBJ1-5, with D perhaps TRBD1 (6 bases). The CDR3 consists of 15 residues. Between the trimmed V and J ends, which lost 6 bases and 4 bases, there was a span of 16 bases. Germline-derived CDR1 and CDR2 are SGHTA and FQGNSA. As DNA, the CDR3 is TGTGCCAGCAGGAGCGGGGGGGCCACGAATCAGCCCCAGCATTTT. Translation gives CASRSGGATNQPQHF.

The table lists this clone with a count of one. V is TRBV3-1 (or the pseudogene TRBV3-2) and J is TRBJ1-2, with TRBD1 matching 10 bases. Germline values: CDR1 LGHDT, CDR2 YNNKEL (reference sequence). Trimming cost V 4 bases and J 7 bases; bases outside gene matches: 12. The CDR3 has 16 residues. DNA for the CDR3: TGTGCCAGCAGCCTCCCCCGGACAGGGGGGTTAAGTGGCTACACCTTC. Translation gives CASSLPRTGGLSGYTF.

The V and J genes are TRBV21-1 and TRBJ2-7; the D segment call TRBD1 is taken from the table without a DNA check. TRBV21-1 is given as a pseudogene. The CDR3 loop spans 16 amino acids. The CDR3, as DNA: TGTGCCAGCAGCAAAGAACCGGGACAGGGGTTAATGGAGCAGTACGTC. Protein product: CASSKEPGQGLMEQYV.

The rearrangement joins TRBV19 to TRBJ1-1; D gene unclear. Germline CDR1 is LNHDA and CDR2 is SQIVND (reference sequence). The V and J ends lost 5 bases and 3 bases respectively, with 10 bases between them. The CDR3 consists of 13 residues. The CDR3 bases are TGTGCCAGTAGTCCCCTAGTTGACACTGAAGCTTTCTTT. This codes for CASSPLVDTEAFF. Full variable domain (remainder filled in from reference TRBV19 and TRBJ1-1): DGGITQSPKYLFRKEGQNVTLSCEQNLNHDAMYWYRQDPGQGLRLIYYSQIVNDFQKGDIAEGYSVSREKKESFPLTVTSAQKNPTAFYLCASSPLVDTEAFFGQGTRLTVV.

This clone appeared once. V usage is TRBV6-6 and J usage is TRBJ2-1, with TRBD2 as a possible D gene (6 bases). V was trimmed by 8 bases and J by 0 bases, leaving 17 bases between them. The CDR3 runs to 16 residues. CDR1 and CDR2 (germline): MNHNY, SVGAGI (reference sequence). CDR3 nucleotides: TGTGCCAGCGCGGAAGGGAGGATTAGCTCCTACAATGAGCAGTTCTTC. Amino acid sequence: CASAEGRISSYNEQFF.

This rearrangement joins TRBV5-6 to TRBJ1-2, with 9 bases that match TRBD1. The V gene end was trimmed by 0 bases and the J gene end by 4 bases; junction bases not matched to a gene: 4. There are 15 residues in the CDR3. Germline CDR1 and CDR2: SGHDT and YYEEEE. The CDR3 DNA follows: TGTGCCAGCAGCTTGGAACCGGGACAGGGCTATGGCTACACCTTC. Translating it yields CASSLEPGQGYGYTF.

J is TRBJ1-2 and V is TRBV28; D may be TRBD1 (5 bases). Trimming removed 6 bases at V and 4 bases at J, with 30 bases between. There are 19 residues in the CDR3. Germline V gene lookup returns CDR1 MDHEN and CDR2 SYDVKM. CDR3 protein: CASRHLFRPRTSLLYGYTF. The CDR3 region has the DNA TGTGCCAGCAGACACTTATTCAGGCCAAGGACATCCCTACTCTATGGCTACACCTTC.

This clone was detected once. The chain uses TRBV2 and TRBJ1-4; D is uncertain. CDR1 and CDR2 (germline): SNHLY, FYNNEI. The CDR3 consists of 15 residues. V was clipped by 3 bases and J by 8 bases, with 16 bases between them. DNA of the CDR3: TGTGCCAGCAGTGAGATGGGGAGGGCGGGAGAAAAACTGTTTTTT. Its translation: CASSEMGRAGEKLFF.

The chain combines TRBV6-1 with TRBJ2-6; tentatively, D is TRBD1 (6 bases). Germline-derived CDR1 and CDR2 are MNHNS and SASEGT. The CDR3 sequence is 17 residues long. Trimming stripped 1 base from V and 1 base from J, with 11 bases between. CDR3 protein: CASSEEGGWSGANVLTF. CDR3 nucleotide sequence: TGTGCCAGCAGTGAAGAAGGGGGTTGGTCTGGGGCCAACGTCCTGACTTTC.

This chain joins TRBV19 and TRBJ1-5, with unresolved D. The germline CDR1 and CDR2 sequences are LNHDA and SQIVND (reference sequence). The CDR3 sequence is 14 residues long. V lost 0 bases, J lost 3 bases, and 6 bases lay in between. CDR3 nucleotides: TGTGCCAGTAGTATAGAATCGGTCAATCAGCCCCAGCATTTT. The encoded protein is CASSIESVNQPQHF.

The rearrangement uses TRBV7-2 and TRBJ2-1, with TRBD2 matching over 10 bases. This CDR3 has 18 amino acids. J lost 6 bases, V lost 0 bases, and 11 bases had no gene match. Germline-derived CDR1 and CDR2 are SGHTA and FQGNSA. The CDR3 is CASSLALSLAGSGNEQFF. The CDR3, as DNA: TGTGCCAGCAGCTTAGCCCTTTCACTAGCGGGATCGGGCAATGAGCAGTTCTTC. The variable domain in full, with the rest retrieved from reference TRBV7-2 and TRBJ2-1, is GAGVSQSPSNKVTEKGKDVELRCDPISGHTALYWYRQSLGQGLEFLIYFQGNSAPDKSGLPSDRFSAERTGGSVSTLTIQRTQQEDSAVYLCASSLALSLAGSGNEQFFGPGTRLTVL.

As regards this clone: An end of the junction differs from the germline gene, which may be a read error. V usage is TRBV7-7 and J usage is TRBJ2-5; TRBD2 aligns across 12 bases. Germline assignment: CDR1 SSHAT and CDR2 FNYEAQ (reference sequence). The CDR3 loop spans 17 amino acids. Here the CDR3 DNA reads TGTGCTAGCAGCCCACCGACTAGCGGGGGACAGGGAGAGACCCAGTACTTC. It codes for CASSPPTSGGQGETQYF.

The chain couples TRBV6-5 to TRBJ2-1; D gene unclear. V was cut by 2 bases and J by 5 bases, with 10 bases left in between. Germline V CDR1 and CDR2: MNHEY, SVGAGI. CDR3 length: 14 residues. CDR3 DNA sequence: TGTGCCAGCAGTTACGGTAGACTCAACAATGAGCAGTTCTTC. Amino acid sequence: CASSYGRLNNEQFF.

The chain carries TRBV21-1 and TRBJ1-1. TRBV21-1 is a known pseudogene. This CDR3 spans 12 amino acids. In DNA, the CDR3 is TGTGCCAGCGGGGGGTTGAACACTGAAGCTTTCTTT. Translating gives CASGGLNTEAFF.

The chain joins TRBV2 to TRBJ1-2; 11 bases map to TRBD1. The CDR3 length is 15 residues. The germline V gene has CDR1 SNHLY and CDR2 FYNNEI. J lost 7 bases, V lost 6 bases, and 10 bases had no gene match. CDR3 protein: CASSIRDRGTLGYTF. The CDR3 region has the DNA TGTGCCAGCAGCATCCGGGACAGGGGGACTCTTGGCTACACCTTC.

The chain recombines TRBV27 with TRBJ2-3; 15 nucleotides line up with TRBD2. This CDR3 region has 15 residues. V trimming: 5 bases; J trimming: 6 bases; junction bases outside the gene matches: 3. From germline, CDR1 is MNHEY and CDR2 SMNVEV (reference sequence). This CDR3 is CASSAGTSGGDTQYF. DNA of the CDR3: TGTGCCAGCAGTGCAGGGACTAGCGGGGGGGATACGCAGTATTTT.